This entry is about one T cell receptor beta chain. The sample is drawn from a study of blood T cell repertoires in COVID-19. Study details: T cells, B-cell-depleted T cells, or PBMCs provided the cDNA or gDNA that served as material.

TCRdb keeps only in-frame clones here, not all; method: immunoSEQ multiplex PCR. The sample holds about 210,000 clones, almost 85% seen once. CDR3 length equals 15 residues. Germline values: CDR1 LGHNA, CDR2 YNFKEQ. V gave up 3 bases and J gave up 4 bases, with 12 bases separating them. Input material: peripheral blood. V usage is TRBV4-2 and J usage is TRBJ1-4; tentatively, D is TRBD1 (5 bases). The TCR originated in a woman aged 45-59 years with active or convalescent COVID-19. The CDR3 spells CASSHSREGNEKLFF. For the CDR3, the DNA is TGTGCCAGCAGCCATTCCAGGGAGGGTAATGAAAAACTGTTTTTT.